This T cell receptor beta chain was recorded in a study of cytomegalovirus exposure and HLA in healthy donors. Points on this clone: Its matching antigen is unknown.

The PCR employed 60 Vbeta primers together with 13 Jbeta primers. Some clones are missing from TCRdb's copy, which holds only in-frame ones; the method was immunoSEQ multiplex PCR. The repertoire holds 200,000 or so clones, with about 77% as singletons. Study results and caveats: It was taken for granted in presence/absence analyses that sequencing depth across donors was roughly uniform. Earlier results showed most TCR beta V segments being productive about 87% or about 30% of the time. Researchers reportedly found TCR beta sequences accurately predicted most subjects' HLA-A and HLA-B alleles. Researchers counted roughly 160 TCR beta chains as cytomegalovirus-associated.

The V and J ends lost 3 bases and 0 bases respectively, with 9 bases between them. The germline V gene has CDR1 MNHNS and CDR2 SASEGT. The CDR3 totals 16 residues. The chain carries TRBV6-1 and TRBJ1-6; no reliable D call. This clonotype originated in a woman aged 25 to 45 in good health and CMV-seropositive. The material sequenced was PBMCs. CDR3 in amino acids: CASSDPPGSYNSPLHF. The CDR3 region has the DNA TGTGCCAGCAGTGACCCCCCCGGCTCCTATAATTCACCCCTCCACTTT.